The 28 T cell receptor beta chains presented below share a single source sample, sequenced in a study of shared clonotypes between healthy human individuals. Naive CD8 cells lacked CD45RO, underwent positive selection for CCR7 and left out terminally differentiated effector memory CD45RA+ cells. TCRdb keeps only in-frame clones here, not all; method: immunoSEQ multiplex PCR. The profile shows millions of clones, under 95% of them singletons. The specimen was naive CD8+ T cells from PBMCs. The receptor set was obtained from a young man in good health. Some clones in this sample may be carry-over from other donors' samples.

The sample holds one count of this clone. The rearrangement links TRBV29-1 to TRBJ2-7, with a possible D match to TRBD2 (6 bases). Germline assignment: CDR1 SQVTM and CDR2 ANQGSEA. The CDR3 covers 13 residues. The V and J ends lost 3 bases and 2 bases respectively, with 11 bases between them. Here the CDR3 DNA reads TGCAGCGTTGAGCCTAGCGACGCCTACGAGCAGTACTTC. As protein: CSVEPSDAYEQYF.

This chain joins TRBV7-9 and TRBJ2-7; TRBD2 matches at 7 bases. The V segment lost 2 bases and the J segment 2 bases; nucleotides outside the gene matches: 15. CDR3 size: 18 residues. Germline values: CDR1 SEHNR, CDR2 FQNEAQ (reference sequence). The CDR3 bases are TGTGCCAGCAGCTTACGCGGCAGCCGGACTAGTGGCACCTACGAGCAGTACTTC. Its translation: CASSLRGSRTSGTYEQYF.

The chain employs TRBV12-5 and TRBJ2-1; D gene ambiguous. Trimming left V 3 bases short and J 9 bases short, with 24 bases between. The V gene's germline CDR1 is LGHNT and CDR2 FRNRAP. This CDR3 region has 17 residues. CDR3 bases: TGTGCTAGTGGTTTTACCGTGGCGGAAGCAAAAGGTGGTGAGCAGTTCTTC. Residues: CASGFTVAEAKGGEQFF.

The rearrangement links TRBV7-9 to TRBJ1-1; D remains ambiguous. The V and J ends lost 5 bases and 3 bases respectively, with 7 bases between them. CDR1 is SEHNR, CDR2 FQNEAQ, per germline (reference sequence). This CDR3 is 12 amino acids long. The CDR3: CASSAPDTEAFF. The CDR3 DNA reads TGTGCCAGCAGCGCCCCTGACACTGAAGCTTTCTTT.

The chain links TRBV28 to TRBJ2-7; 7 nucleotides align to TRBD1. CDR3 length: 19 amino acids. Germline-derived CDR1 and CDR2 are MDHEN and SYDVKM. The trim removed 3 bases at V and 7 bases at J, leaving 24 bases unmatched. This CDR3 reads CASSFFAPTGDPVVREQYF. DNA for the CDR3: TGTGCCAGCAGTTTTTTCGCCCCAACAGGGGATCCGGTGGTAAGGGAGCAGTACTTC.

The chain combines TRBV27 with TRBJ2-7; D gene unclear. The V gene lost 5 bases and the J gene lost 6 bases, with 8 bases spanning the gap. CDR1 and CDR2 from the germline V gene are MNHEY and SMNVEV (reference sequence). The CDR3 loop spans 11 amino acids. CDR3 sequence reads: CASSQTGEQYF. In DNA form, the CDR3 reads TGTGCCAGCAGTCAGACCGGCGAGCAGTACTTC.

The chain has TRBV4-1 and TRBJ2-7; maybe TRBD1 (5 bases). V lost 4 bases, J lost 4 bases, and 20 bases lay in between. CDR3 length: 16 residues. Looked up from germline, CDR1 is MGHRA and CDR2 is YSYEKL. The CDR3 coding sequence is TGCGCCAGCAGCCCTGGGTCCTTCCAGGGTAAGTACGAGCAGTACTTC. Protein product: CASSPGSFQGKYEQYF.

This chain links TRBV7-9 with TRBJ2-5; perhaps D is TRBD1 or TRBD2 (5 bases each). This CDR3 region has 15 residues. Deletions cut 5 bases from V and 5 bases from J, with 18 bases between. CDR1 SEHNR and CDR2 FQNEAQ come from the germline V gene (reference sequence). CDR3 loop: CASSPRGPREETQYF. Written as DNA, the CDR3 is TGTGCCAGCAGCCCTCGGGGACCCCGAGAGGAGACCCAGTACTTC.

The V call is TRBV27, the J call TRBJ2-1; TRBD2 matches at 11 bases. CDR1 is MNHEY and CDR2 is SMNVEV in the germline V gene (reference sequence). The CDR3 covers 17 residues. With 7 bases clipped from V and 6 bases from J, the junction kept 14 bases outside the gene matches. This CDR3 is CASIQKVGLAGGNEQFF. In nucleotides, the CDR3 is TGTGCCAGCATCCAAAAGGTTGGGCTAGCGGGAGGCAATGAGCAGTTCTTC.

As concerns this clone: This CDR3 is also generated by other DNA sequences in the sample. The rearrangement uses TRBV6-5 and TRBJ2-7; 12 bases match TRBD2. Looked up from germline, CDR1 is MNHEY and CDR2 is SVGAGI. V shed 2 bases, J shed 1 base, and the junction held 0 bases outside the gene matches. The CDR3 extends over 15 amino acids. CDR3 amino acids: CASSYGLAGSYEQYF. CDR3 nucleotides: TGTGCCAGCAGTTACGGACTAGCGGGATCCTACGAGCAGTACTTC.

The chain has TRBV19 and TRBJ2-5, with D perhaps TRBD1 or TRBD2 (5 bases each). Germline V CDR1 and CDR2: LNHDA, SQIVND (reference sequence). The V end was cut by 5 bases, the J end by 5 bases, with 15 bases between. The CDR3 extends over 14 amino acids. CDR3 protein: CASSPSRDGETQYF. CDR3 coding DNA: TGTGCCAGTAGTCCCTCCAGGGACGGGGAGACCCAGTACTTC.

V usage is TRBV11-2 and J usage is TRBJ2-5; D gene uncertain. Germline lookup yields CDR1 SGHAT and CDR2 FQNNGV. Trimming cost V 4 bases and J 2 bases, with 11 bases left between them. This CDR3 contains 14 residues. CDR3 sequence reads: CASSYQSSQETQYF. In nucleotides, the CDR3 is TGTGCCAGCAGCTATCAAAGCAGTCAAGAGACCCAGTACTTC.

CDR3 protein: CSVDTGTGGDEQFF. DNA of the CDR3: TGCAGCGTCGATACCGGGACAGGGGGCGATGAGCAGTTCTTC. V gene TRBV29-1 combines with J gene TRBJ2-1; 12 nucleotides line up with TRBD1. From germline, CDR1 is SQVTM and CDR2 ANQGSEA. The CDR3 loop spans 14 amino acids. After removal of 6 bases from V and 8 bases from J, the junction contained 8 bases not matched to a gene.

The J gene is TRBJ2-7, the V gene TRBV9; weak D call: TRBD1 (5 bases). V was trimmed by 4 bases and J by 0 bases, leaving 14 bases between them. This CDR3 contains 15 residues. The germline V gene encodes CDR1 SGDLS and CDR2 YYNGEE. The CDR3 DNA sequence: TGTGCCAGCAGCCCCCCGGGCAGGGACTCCTACGAGCAGTACTTC. The encoded protein is CASSPPGRDSYEQYF. Full variable domain (outside the CDR3, taken from reference TRBV9 and TRBJ2-7): DSGVTQTPKHLITATGQRVTLRCSPRSGDLSVYWYQQSLDQGLQFLIQYYNGEERAKGNILERFSAQQFPDLHSELNLSSLELGDSALYFCASSPPGRDSYEQYFGPGTRLTVT.

The chain employs TRBV29-1 and TRBJ2-5; D remains ambiguous. Deletions cut 3 bases from V and 2 bases from J, with 4 bases between. CDR1 and CDR2 from the germline V gene are SQVTM and ANQGSEA. The CDR3 contains 11 residues. The CDR3 DNA follows: TGCAGCGTTGAGGGGCAAGAGACCCAGTACTTC. Residues: CSVEGQETQYF.

This sequence joins TRBV4-3 and TRBJ2-1; TRBD1 or TRBD2 may be the D gene (5 bases each). V lost 2 bases and J lost 7, with 12 bases in between. The CDR3 loop spans 14 amino acids. Germline CDR1 and CDR2: LGHNA and YSLEER. The CDR3 reads CASSQSRDVNEQFF. In DNA form, the CDR3 reads TGCGCCAGCAGCCAATCTCGGGACGTAAATGAGCAGTTCTTC.

The genes are TRBV5-1 and TRBJ1-1, with D perhaps matching TRBD1 (5 bases). The CDR3 has 14 amino acids. Trimming pared 0 bases from V and 6 bases from J, leaving 12 bases between. Germline assignment: CDR1 SGHRS and CDR2 YFSETQ. The CDR3 reads CASSLDGRGAEAFF. The CDR3 DNA sequence: TGCGCCAGCAGCTTGGACGGGAGAGGGGCTGAAGCTTTCTTT.

The rearrangement joins TRBV27 to TRBJ2-7, with D uncertain. Trimming removed 7 bases at V and 6 bases at J, with 19 bases between. The CDR3 has 14 residues. CDR1 and CDR2 (germline): MNHEY, SMNVEV (reference sequence). This chain's CDR3 is CASTPDSNLSEQYF. The CDR3 bases are TGTGCCAGCACCCCCGACTCGAATCTTAGCGAGCAGTACTTC.

The rearrangement uses TRBV5-5 and TRBJ2-5; D is ambiguous. The length of the CDR3 is 13 residues. Germline CDR1 reads SGHKS; CDR2 reads YYEKEE (reference sequence). V was pared by 3 bases and J by 5 bases, with 11 bases between. CDR3 in DNA: TGTGCCAGCAGCTCGCACCTTTTCGAGACCCAGTACTTC. It codes for CASSSHLFETQYF.

This clone was observed once. This chain uses TRBV5-1 with TRBJ2-7; D could derive from TRBD1 or TRBD2 (5 bases each). CDR1 SGHRS and CDR2 YFSETQ come from the germline V gene. V lost 4 bases and J 10 bases, leaving 18 bases between the germline ends. This CDR3 region has 13 residues. DNA of the CDR3: TGCGCCAGCAGCCCACGGTCAGGGTGGACTCAGTACTTC. It yields the protein CASSPRSGWTQYF.

For this clone: Other DNA sequences of this sample code for an identical CDR3. The rearrangement links TRBV28 to TRBJ2-7; 10 nucleotides align to TRBD2. Germline trimming cut 6 bases from V and 1 base from J; bases unmatched to any gene: 3. There are 14 residues in the CDR3. Germline V CDR1 and CDR2: MDHEN, SYDVKM. CDR3 sequence (DNA): TGTGCCAGCAGGTGGACTAGCGGTTCCTACGAGCAGTACTTC. This codes for CASRWTSGSYEQYF.

The chain carries TRBV7-8 and TRBJ2-3; TRBD2 matches at 10 bases. Trimming at V came to 5 bases and at J to 0 bases, leaving 2 bases not matched to a gene. The CDR3 has 15 amino acids. Germline V gene sequence: CDR1 SGHVS, CDR2 FQNEAQ. In nucleotides, the CDR3 is TGTGCCAGCAGCAAGACTAGCGGGAGCACAGATACGCAGTATTTT. Its protein product is CASSKTSGSTDTQYF.

The chain is built from TRBV19 and TRBJ2-3, with 7 bases identical to TRBD2. The CDR3 contains 16 residues. V lost 5 bases and J lost 4; bases outside the gene matches: 12. Germline-derived CDR1 and CDR2 are LNHDA and SQIVND (reference sequence). The CDR3, as DNA: TGTGCCAGTAGTCCCCGGGGAGCGGGACTCGCAGATACGCAGTATTTT. Amino acids: CASSPRGAGLADTQYF.

This chain uses TRBV28 with TRBJ1-5; the D gene is possibly TRBD1 (5 bases). Germline CDR1 is MDHEN and CDR2 is SYDVKM. The CDR3 is 16 residues long. V was trimmed by 3 bases and J by 1 base, leaving 13 bases between them. The CDR3 spells CASSFHGGLSNQPQHF. The DNA for the CDR3 is TGTGCCAGCAGTTTTCATGGGGGTCTAAGCAATCAGCCCCAGCATTTT. The full variable domain, its missing parts supplied by reference TRBV28 and TRBJ1-5, is DVKVTQSSRYLVKRTGEKVFLECVQDMDHENMFWYRQDPGLGLRLIYFSYDVKMKEKGDIPEGYSVSREKKERFSLILESASTNQTSMYLCASSFHGGLSNQPQHFGDGTRLSIL.

V and J are TRBV27 and TRBJ2-1; the match to TRBD2 covers 8 bases. J was trimmed by 5 bases and V by 3 bases; bases with no gene match: 6. The CDR3 has 15 residues. Per the germline V gene, CDR1 is MNHEY and CDR2 is SMNVEV (reference sequence). As DNA, the CDR3 is TGTGCCAGCAGTTTGGGCGGGGGGACTAACAATGAGCAGTTCTTC. Protein: CASSLGGGTNNEQFF.

This clone was observed once. This chain joins TRBV29-1 and TRBJ2-7; TRBD1 agrees at 9 bases. The germline V gene encodes CDR1 SQVTM and CDR2 ANQGSEA. This CDR3 has 16 amino acids. J gave up 4 bases and V 7 bases, and 17 bases lay outside the gene matches. The CDR3 region has the DNA TGCAGCGGCCGGGACAGGGATAAAGAGACGTCTTACGAGCAGTACTTC. It specifies CSGRDRDKETSYEQYF.

V gene TRBV7-6 combines with J gene TRBJ2-1; either TRBD1 or TRBD2 may supply D (6 bases each). CDR3 length: 15 amino acids. The V end was cut by 1 base, the J end by 8 bases, with 15 bases between. Germline V gene lookup returns CDR1 SGHVS and CDR2 FNYEAQ. DNA of the CDR3: TGTGCCAGCAGCTTAGAGCCCAACGGGGGCGATGAGCAGTTCTTC. Translation: CASSLEPNGGDEQFF.

The chain is built from TRBV28 and TRBJ2-2, with 10 positions matching TRBD2. Germline V CDR1 and CDR2: MDHEN, SYDVKM. This CDR3 is 17 amino acids long. V lost 7 bases and J lost 5; bases outside the gene matches: 13. The CDR3 DNA reads as TGTGCCAGCACCGTATTATCTAGCGGGAGACTTACCGGGGAGCTGTTTTTT. This gives the protein CASTVLSSGRLTGELFF.